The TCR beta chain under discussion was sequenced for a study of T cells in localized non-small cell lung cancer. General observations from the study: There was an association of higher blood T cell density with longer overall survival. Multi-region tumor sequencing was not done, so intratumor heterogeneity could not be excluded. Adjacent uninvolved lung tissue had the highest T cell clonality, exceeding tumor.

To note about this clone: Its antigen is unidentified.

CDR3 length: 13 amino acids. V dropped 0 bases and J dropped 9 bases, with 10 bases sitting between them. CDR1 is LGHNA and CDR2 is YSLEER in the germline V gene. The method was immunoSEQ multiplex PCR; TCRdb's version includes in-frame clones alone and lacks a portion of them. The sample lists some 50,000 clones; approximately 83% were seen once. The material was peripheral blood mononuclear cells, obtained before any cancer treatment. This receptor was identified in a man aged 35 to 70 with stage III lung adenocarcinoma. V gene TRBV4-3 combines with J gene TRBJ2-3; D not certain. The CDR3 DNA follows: TGCGCCAGCAGCCAAGACAGGTGGAGAACGCAGTATTTT. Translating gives CASSQDRWRTQYF.